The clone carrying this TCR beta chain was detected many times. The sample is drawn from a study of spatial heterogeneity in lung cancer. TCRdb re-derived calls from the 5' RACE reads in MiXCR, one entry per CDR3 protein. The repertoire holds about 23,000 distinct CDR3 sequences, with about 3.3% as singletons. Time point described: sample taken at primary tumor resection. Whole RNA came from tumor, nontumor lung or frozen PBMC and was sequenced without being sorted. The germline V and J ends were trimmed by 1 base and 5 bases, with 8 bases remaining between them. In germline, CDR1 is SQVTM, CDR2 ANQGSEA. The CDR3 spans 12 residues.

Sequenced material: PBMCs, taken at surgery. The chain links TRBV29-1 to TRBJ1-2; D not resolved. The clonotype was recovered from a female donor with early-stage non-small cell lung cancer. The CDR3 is CSVEGVVYGYTF. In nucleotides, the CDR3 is TGCAGCGTTGAAGGGGTGGTTTATGGCTACACCTTC.